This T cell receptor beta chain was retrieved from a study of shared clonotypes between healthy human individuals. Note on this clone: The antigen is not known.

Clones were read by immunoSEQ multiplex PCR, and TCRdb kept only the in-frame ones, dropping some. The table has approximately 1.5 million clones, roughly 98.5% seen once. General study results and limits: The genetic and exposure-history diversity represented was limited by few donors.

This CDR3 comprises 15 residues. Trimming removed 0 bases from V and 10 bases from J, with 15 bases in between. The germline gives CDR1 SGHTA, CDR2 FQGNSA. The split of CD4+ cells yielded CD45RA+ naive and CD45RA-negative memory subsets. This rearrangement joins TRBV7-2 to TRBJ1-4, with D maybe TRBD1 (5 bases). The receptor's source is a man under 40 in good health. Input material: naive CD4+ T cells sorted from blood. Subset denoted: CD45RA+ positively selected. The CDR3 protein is CASSLAQGMGGKLFF. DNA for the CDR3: TGTGCCAGCAGCTTAGCTCAGGGAATGGGGGGAAAACTGTTTTTT.